The 27 T cell receptor beta chains below were found in one sample sequenced in a study of T cells in tumors after PD-1 blockade. The method was immunoSEQ multiplex PCR; TCRdb's version includes in-frame clones alone and lacks a portion of them. The data hold more than 40,000 clones, with 65% to 80% observed a single time. Sequencing used PBMCs, obtained before anti-PD-1 therapy. The receptors were sampled from a human donor with advanced basal cell or squamous cell carcinoma (not recorded which).

By proportion, this clone is medium-sized. The identical CDR3 is also encoded by other nucleotide sequences in the sample. The V gene is TRBV5-1, the J gene TRBJ1-2; possibly TRBD1 for D (6 bases). CDR3 length: 14 amino acids. Germline-derived CDR1 and CDR2 are SGHRS and YFSETQ. Trimming removed 4 bases at V and 4 bases at J, with 14 bases between. The CDR3 sequence: CASSTKQGSYGYTF. CDR3 DNA sequence: TGCGCCAGCAGCACTAAACAGGGTTCCTATGGCTACACCTTC.

This sequence joins TRBV21-1 and TRBJ2-3; the table names TRBD1, a call not compared with the DNA. TRBV21-1 is an annotated pseudogene. The CDR3 contains 15 residues. The CDR3 nucleotides are TGTGCCAGCGCGGCAGGGCAGGGGAAGACAGATACGCAGTATTTT. Its translation: CASAAGQGKTDTQYF.

A single count supports this clone. This chain joins TRBV2 and TRBJ2-5; maybe TRBD1 (5 bases). CDR1 is SNHLY and CDR2 is FYNNEI in the germline V gene. CDR3 length equals 15 residues. With 4 bases removed from V and 0 bases from J, the gap between germline ends came to 12 bases. The chain's CDR3 is CASSGGGTYQETQYF. CDR3 coding DNA: TGTGCCAGCAGTGGGGGCGGAACGTACCAAGAGACCCAGTACTTC.

The V gene is TRBV19, the J gene TRBJ2-4; TRBD1 is a possible D gene (6 bases). Germline-derived CDR1 and CDR2 are LNHDA and SQIVND (reference sequence). Trimming took off 7 bases at V and 6 bases at J, with 16 bases between the two ends. The CDR3 runs 14 residues. In DNA form, the CDR3 reads TGTGCCAGTACCGAAGGAAGGGGGAGAAACATTCAGTACTTC. Its protein is CASTEGRGRNIQYF. Together with reference TRBV19 and TRBJ2-4, the CDR3 gives the full variable domain: DGGITQSPKYLFRKEGQNVTLSCEQNLNHDAMYWYRQDPGQGLRLIYYSQIVNDFQKGDIAEGYSVSREKKESFPLTVTSAQKNPTAFYLCASTEGRGRNIQYFGAGTRLSVL.

Only a few counts were recorded for this clone. The chain combines TRBV7-2 with TRBJ2-5; 14 nucleotides align to TRBD2. This CDR3 region has 18 residues. Germline V gives CDR1 SGHTA, CDR2 FQGNSA. Trimming at V came to 2 bases and at J to 3 bases, leaving 8 bases not matched to a gene. CDR3 nucleotide sequence: TGTGCCAGCAGCTTAACATATGCGGGACTAGCGGGAGAAGAGACCCAGTACTTC. Its translation is CASSLTYAGLAGEETQYF. The full variable domain, in which reference TRBV7-2 and TRBJ2-5 provide the parts outside the CDR3, is GAGVSQSPSNKVTEKGKDVELRCDPISGHTALYWYRQSLGQGLEFLIYFQGNSAPDKSGLPSDRFSAERTGGSVSTLTIQRTQQEDSAVYLCASSLTYAGLAGEETQYFGPGTRLLVL.

This clone was observed a few times. The chain links TRBV6-4 to TRBJ2-1; either TRBD1 or TRBD2 may fit D (5 bases each). Germline V lookup: CDR1 MRHNA, CDR2 SNTAGT. The CDR3 contains 14 residues. The V end was cut by 0 bases, the J end by 9 bases, with 12 bases between. For the CDR3, the DNA is TGTGCCAGCAGTGACTCGAGTCGAGGGACTGAGCAGTTCTTC. As protein: CASSDSSRGTEQFF.

This rearrangement joins TRBV2 to TRBJ2-3; 10 bases map to TRBD1. The CDR3 extends over 14 amino acids. Germline loops: CDR1 SNHLY, CDR2 FYNNEI. V shed 8 bases and J 5 bases; nucleotides not matched to a gene: 7. Here the CDR3 DNA reads TGTGCCAGCGGACCGGGACAGGGGATAGATACGCAGTATTTT. Amino acids: CASGPGQGIDTQYF.

The gene calls are TRBV5-4 and TRBJ2-1; D not certain. Germline values: CDR1 SGHNT, CDR2 YYREEE (reference sequence). The CDR3 length is 15 residues. V was trimmed by 2 bases and J by 3 bases, leaving 12 bases between them. The CDR3 DNA reads TGTGCCAGCAGCTTCGGGTCGGTCGTCTACAATGAGCAGTTCTTC. It translates to CASSFGSVVYNEQFF.

This CDR3 is CASRVGMMTLSKLFF. For the CDR3, the DNA is TGTGCCAGCAGGGTCGGTATGATGACCTTGTCGAAACTGTTTTTT. The chain joins TRBV27 to TRBJ1-4; D unresolved. Germline CDR1 MNHEY, CDR2 SMNVEV (reference sequence). Trimming removed 6 bases at V and 11 bases at J, with 22 bases between. CDR3 length: 15 amino acids.

The CDR3 DNA is TGTGCCAGCAGTTCGGCGGGACTAGCGGGGGGCCACGGAGGGACCCAGTACTTC. It yields the protein CASSSAGLAGGHGGTQYF. The chain recombines TRBV7-2 with TRBJ2-5, with 15 nucleotides matching TRBD2. V gave up 6 bases and J gave up 7 bases; unmatched junction bases: 15. Germline assignment: CDR1 SGHTA and CDR2 FQGNSA. The CDR3 is 18 amino acids.

The chain combines TRBV6-1 with TRBJ1-1, with unresolved D. Per germline, CDR1 MNHNS and CDR2 SASEGT. Trimming took 1 base from V and 6 from J, leaving 15 bases between them. The CDR3 extends over 15 amino acids. The CDR3 loop reads CASSEVPRPVSEAFF. The CDR3 nucleotides are TGTGCCAGCAGTGAAGTACCGAGACCCGTATCTGAAGCTTTCTTT.

In its sample, this clone was seen a few times. The rearrangement uses TRBV28 and TRBJ2-3; possibly TRBD2 for D (6 bases). Germline CDR1 MDHEN, CDR2 SYDVKM. The CDR3 runs 15 residues. V lost 5 bases to trimming and J lost 2 bases, with 14 bases between them. CDR3: CASSPGGTATDTQYF. The CDR3 DNA sequence: TGTGCCAGCAGTCCCGGGGGAACCGCCACAGATACGCAGTATTTT.

This clone is medium-sized in the sample. The chain carries TRBV13 and TRBJ2-7, with 11 bases identical to TRBD2. The V and J ends lost 2 bases and 5 bases, in that order; junction bases with no gene match: 5. This CDR3 is 15 amino acids long. Germline V gene lookup returns CDR1 PRHDT and CDR2 FYEKMQ (reference sequence). The CDR3 here is CASSLKLAGADEQYF. As DNA, the CDR3 is TGTGCCAGCAGCTTAAAACTAGCGGGAGCCGACGAGCAGTACTTC.

The CDR3 region is CASSQASGSTDTQYF. The CDR3 nucleotides read TGTGCCAGCTCACAAGCTAGCGGTAGCACAGATACGCAGTATTTT. This rearrangement joins TRBV18 to TRBJ2-3, with TRBD2 matching over 7 bases. V gave up 4 bases and J gave up 0 bases; unmatched junction bases: 4. This CDR3 contains 15 residues. CDR1 and CDR2 (germline): KGHSH, LQKENI.

The V and J genes are TRBV29-1 and TRBJ2-3; TRBD1 might be the D (6 bases). Per germline, CDR1 SQVTM and CDR2 ANQGSEA. CDR3 length: 13 amino acids. V lost 4 bases to trimming and J lost 5 bases, with 13 bases between them. The CDR3 reads CSVASGAGDTQYF. CDR3 coding DNA: TGCAGCGTTGCTTCAGGGGCAGGAGATACGCAGTATTTT.

The V and J genes are TRBV5-4 and TRBJ1-4; 9 bases match TRBD1. V trimming: 3 bases; J trimming: 5 bases; junction bases outside the gene matches: 8. This CDR3 region has 16 residues. Per germline, CDR1 SGHNT and CDR2 YYREEE (reference sequence). The CDR3 loop is CASSYPGQGKNEKLFF. CDR3 nucleotide sequence: TGTGCCAGCAGCTATCCCGGACAGGGGAAAAATGAAAAACTGTTTTTT. The full variable domain, in which reference TRBV5-4 and TRBJ1-4 provide the parts outside the CDR3, is ETGVTQSPTHLIKTRGQQVTLRCSSQSGHNTVSWYQQALGQGPQFIFQYYREEENGRGNFPPRFSGLQFPNYSSELNVNALELDDSALYLCASSYPGQGKNEKLFFGSGTQLSVL.

This chain connects TRBV4-1 to TRBJ1-5; D might be TRBD1 (5 bases). Germline-derived CDR1 and CDR2 are MGHRA and YSYEKL. The CDR3 spans 16 residues. Trimming took off 1 base at V and 1 base at J, with 11 bases between the two ends. CDR3 sequence: CASSQGRGRSNQPQHF. The CDR3, as DNA: TGCGCCAGCAGCCAAGGGAGGGGCAGGAGCAATCAGCCCCAGCATTTT.

The V gene is TRBV6-5, the J gene TRBJ2-7, with a tentative D call TRBD2 (7 bases). The CDR3 has 14 amino acids. Germline values: CDR1 MNHEY, CDR2 SVGAGI. V lost 2 bases and J lost 6, with 14 bases in between. CDR3 protein: CASSYGRGSGEQYF. Here the CDR3 DNA reads TGTGCCAGCAGTTACGGGAGGGGGTCTGGCGAGCAGTACTTC.

The genes are TRBV19 and TRBJ2-3, with 9 bases fitting TRBD2. From germline, CDR1 is LNHDA and CDR2 SQIVND (reference sequence). This CDR3 comprises 14 residues. Trimming took 2 bases from V and 3 from J; bases not matched to a gene: 0. The CDR3 DNA follows: TGTGCCAGTAGTATACTAGCGGGGACAGATACGCAGTATTTT. Encoded protein: CASSILAGTDTQYF.

The genes are TRBV10-1 and TRBJ1-4; tentative D call: TRBD1 (6 bases). The CDR3 sequence is 16 residues long. V lost 2 bases, J lost 7 bases, and 17 bases lay in between. From germline, CDR1 is WNHNN and CDR2 SYGVQD (reference sequence). CDR3 in amino acids: CASSERPGGQAEKLFF. The CDR3 DNA is TGCGCCAGCAGTGAGAGACCGGGGGGGCAGGCTGAAAAACTGTTTTTT.

The J gene is TRBJ2-7, the V gene TRBV4-1; D uncertain. The CDR3 is 15 residues long. The V and J ends lost 1 base and 3 bases respectively, with 13 bases between them. In germline, CDR1 is MGHRA, CDR2 YSYEKL. CDR3 amino acids: CASSQAPQDLYEQYF. As DNA, the CDR3 is TGCGCCAGCAGCCAAGCTCCGCAGGACCTCTACGAGCAGTACTTC.

CDR3 DNA sequence: TGTGCCAGCAGCCTAAGACAGGGGGGGACCGGGGAGCTGTTTTTT. Protein: CASSLRQGGTGELFF. The rearrangement uses TRBV3-1 (or the pseudogene TRBV3-2) and TRBJ2-2; 9 bases line up with TRBD1. This CDR3 has 15 amino acids. Germline CDR1 is LGHDT and CDR2 is YNNKEL (reference sequence). With V trimmed by 4 bases and J by 5 bases, 5 bases remained unmatched.

This sequence joins TRBV4-2 and TRBJ2-2; D gene ambiguous. Germline V CDR1 and CDR2: LGHNA, YNFKEQ. The CDR3 is made up of 13 amino acids. Trimming shortened V by 4 bases and J by 6 bases, and 9 bases separated the two germline ends. The CDR3 spells CASSPDGPGELFF. The CDR3 DNA reads as TGTGCCAGCAGCCCGGACGGGCCCGGGGAGCTGTTTTTT.

V and J are TRBV7-9 and TRBJ2-5; 10 bases align to TRBD2. This CDR3 comprises 15 residues. Germline V lookup: CDR1 SEHNR, CDR2 FQNEAQ (reference sequence). Trimming removed 6 bases from V and 2 bases from J; junction bases left unmatched: 6. CDR3 DNA sequence: TGTGCCAGCAGACCTACTAGCGGGACGCAAGAGACCCAGTACTTC. Translating gives CASRPTSGTQETQYF.

CDR3 region: CASSYVPANTGELFF. The CDR3 nucleotides are TGTGCCAGCAGTTACGTTCCAGCGAACACCGGGGAGCTGTTTTTT. The V gene is TRBV6-5, the J gene TRBJ2-2; D uncertain. Germline CDR1 reads MNHEY; CDR2 reads SVGAGI. The CDR3 length is 15 residues. V gave up 2 bases and J gave up 0 bases, with 7 bases separating them.

This clone was seen only once. The chain uses TRBV7-8 and TRBJ1-6; D possibly corresponds to TRBD1 (5 bases). V gave up 1 base and J gave up 17 bases, with 12 bases separating them. The CDR3 covers 12 residues. CDR1 and CDR2 (germline): SGHVS, FQNEAQ. The CDR3 DNA is TGTGCCAGCAGCTTAGGCGGGGGGTCGGTCCACTTT. Translated, it gives CASSLGGGSVHF.

This chain joins TRBV27 and TRBJ1-4; the D is unclear. The CDR3 covers 15 residues. Between the trimmed V and J ends, which lost 5 bases and 0 bases, there was a span of 10 bases. Germline-derived CDR1 and CDR2 are MNHEY and SMNVEV (reference sequence). CDR3 sequence reads: CASSPPDATNEKLFF. CDR3 DNA sequence: TGTGCCAGCAGTCCCCCAGATGCAACTAATGAAAAACTGTTTTTT.